This passage covers 7 T cell receptor beta chains from one sample sequenced in a study of T cell responses to AZD1222 COVID-19 vaccine (TCRdb year 2021). The sample's time point label, in plain terms: baseline before first vaccination. Receptor amplification or capture employed the immunoSEQ multiplex PCR assay. TCRdb provides this immuneACCESS table in a form limited to in-frame rearrangements. Some clones are lacking; in checked studies, under half of them reflect an unresolved V gene, and why the rest are absent is not known. The sample profile shows about 100,000 clones; roughly 89% of them were found once. The ten largest clones capture about 3% of the sample. Sequencing was performed on peripheral blood, taken on day 0 of AZD1222 vaccination. The source is an adult in good health.

The chain's CDR3 is CASRYFSGQRTEAFF. CDR3 nucleotide sequence: TGTGCCAGCAGGTATTTTTCAGGACAGCGGACTGAAGCTTTCTTT. The chain recombines TRBV2 with TRBJ1-1; weak D call: TRBD1 (6 bases). V lost 6 bases, J lost 5 bases, and 19 bases lay in between. The CDR3 contains 15 residues. CDR1 and CDR2 (germline): SNHLY, FYNNEI.

The V call is TRBV5-1, the J call TRBJ1-1, with TRBD1 matching over 7 bases. The germline gives CDR1 SGHRS, CDR2 YFSETQ. The CDR3 loop spans 14 amino acids. V was pared by 5 bases and J by 4 bases, with 8 bases of the junction left unmatched. The CDR3 nucleotides read TGCGCCAGCAGTCGACAGGGCGGGGGCACTGAAGCTTTCTTT. It encodes CASSRQGGGTEAFF.

The J gene is TRBJ1-5, the V gene TRBV7-9, with 12 bases matching TRBD1. CDR3 length equals 16 residues. Germline V CDR1 and CDR2: SEHNR, FQNEAQ (reference sequence). The J segment lost 6 bases and the V segment lost 5 bases, leaving 8 bases of the junction unmatched. CDR3 in amino acids: CASSEAGTGGVQPQHF. The CDR3 coding sequence is TGTGCCAGCAGCGAAGCCGGGACAGGGGGCGTTCAGCCCCAGCATTTT.

CDR3 nucleotide sequence: TGTGCCAGCAGCACACGGTCCGGGGCCCAAGTTTCACCCCTCCACTTT. Translating it yields CASSTRSGAQVSPLHF. The V call is TRBV7-2, the J call TRBJ1-6; TRBD1 is a possible D gene (5 bases). Trimming took off 5 bases at V and 9 bases at J, with 20 bases between the two ends. The germline V gene has CDR1 SGHTA and CDR2 FQGNSA. The CDR3 spans 16 residues. Drawing the rest from reference TRBV7-2 and TRBJ1-6, the complete variable domain is GAGVSQSPSNKVTEKGKDVELRCDPISGHTALYWYRQSLGQGLEFLIYFQGNSAPDKSGLPSDRFSAERTGGSVSTLTIQRTQQEDSAVYLCASSTRSGAQVSPLHFGNGTRLTVT.

V and J are TRBV9 and TRBJ2-2, with 16 bases matching TRBD2. The J segment lost 6 bases and the V segment lost 10 bases, leaving 12 bases of the junction unmatched. This CDR3 contains 17 residues. CDR1 and CDR2 (germline): SGDLS, YYNGEE. CDR3 DNA sequence: TGTGCCCGCCGGCCGGGACTAGCGGGGGGGCCGGCCGGGGAGCTGTTTTTT. The encoded protein is CARRPGLAGGPAGELFF. The whole variable domain, remainder taken from reference TRBV9 and TRBJ2-2, is DSGVTQTPKHLITATGQRVTLRCSPRSGDLSVYWYQQSLDQGLQFLIQYYNGEERAKGNILERFSAQQFPDLHSELNLSSLELGDSALYFCARRPGLAGGPAGELFFGEGSRLTVL.

The rearrangement uses TRBV2 and TRBJ2-6; no firm D call. CDR3 length: 12 amino acids. The germline V gene has CDR1 SNHLY and CDR2 FYNNEI. The V gene lost 6 bases and the J gene lost 3 bases, with 3 bases spanning the gap. The DNA of the CDR3 is TGTGCCAGCAGCATTGGGGCCAACGTCCTGACTTTC. Translation gives CASSIGANVLTF.

J is TRBJ1-5 and V is TRBV5-5; D gene unclear. The CDR3 totals 15 residues. The V and J ends lost 1 base and 5 bases respectively, with 13 bases between them. In germline, CDR1 is SGHKS, CDR2 YYEKEE (reference sequence). This CDR3 reads CASSLQGRSDQPQHF. The DNA for the CDR3 is TGTGCCAGCAGCTTGCAAGGGCGGAGCGATCAGCCCCAGCATTTT.